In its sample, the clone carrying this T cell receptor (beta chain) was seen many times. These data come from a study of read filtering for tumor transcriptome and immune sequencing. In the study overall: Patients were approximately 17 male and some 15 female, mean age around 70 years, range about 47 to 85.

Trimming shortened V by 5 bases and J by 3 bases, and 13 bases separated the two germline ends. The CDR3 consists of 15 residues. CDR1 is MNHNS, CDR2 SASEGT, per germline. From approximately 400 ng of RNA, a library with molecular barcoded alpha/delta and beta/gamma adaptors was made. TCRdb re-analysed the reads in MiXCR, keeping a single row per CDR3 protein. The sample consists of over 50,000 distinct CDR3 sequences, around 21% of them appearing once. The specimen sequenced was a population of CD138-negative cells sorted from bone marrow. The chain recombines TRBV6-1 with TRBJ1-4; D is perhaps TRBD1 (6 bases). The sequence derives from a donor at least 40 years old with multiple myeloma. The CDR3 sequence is CASSPYREANEKLFF. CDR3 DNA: TGTGCCAGCAGTCCGTACAGGGAGGCTAATGAAAAACTGTTTTTT.